This T cell receptor (beta chain) was observed in a study of neoadjuvant anti-PD-1 for oral cavity cancer. For the study at large: Nivolumab at 3 mg/kg was mostly given biweekly, three to four doses, pre-surgery.

The CDR3 contains 15 residues. Trimming took 6 bases from V and 1 from J; bases not matched to a gene: 8. The germline V gene has CDR1 SNHLY and CDR2 FYNNEI. Repertoires were generated with immunoSEQ multiplex PCR, while TCRdb's copy carries only in-frame clones and drops some. The table lists tens of thousands of clones, more than 35% of them singletons, with roughly 15% in the top ten. Time point noted: after neoadjuvant nivolumab, at surgical resection. These newly diagnosed stage II-IVA oral cavity squamous cell carcinoma patients had no prior systemic or radiation treatment. Study-level findings and limits: Higher pretreatment Treg/Th17 ratios tracked higher pretreatment blood clonality. Greater tumor shrinkage accompanied bigger post-treatment sizes of preexisting clones.

To note about this clone: Its antigen is undetermined.

This clonotype originated in a person aged 40-85 years with oral cavity squamous cell carcinoma. V and J are TRBV2 and TRBJ1-1; TRBD1 agrees at 7 bases. This material consisted of tumor tissue, taken after nivolumab (anti-PD-1) treatment. The CDR3, as DNA: TGTGCCAGCAGGCCTTTGACAGGGAAGAACACTGAAGCTTTCTTT. The encoded protein is CASRPLTGKNTEAFF.